This T cell receptor beta chain was identified in a study of PD-L1 blockade in urothelial cancer. Assay used: immunoSEQ multiplex PCR; TCRdb lists only in-frame clones, some missing. Of tens of thousands of clones in the sample, 90% are singletons; the top ten hold roughly 1.6%. Documented time point: pretreatment peripheral blood. V was pared by 4 bases and J by 3 bases, with 5 bases of the junction left unmatched. Germline CDR1 LGHNA, CDR2 YNFKEQ. This CDR3 has 15 residues. Source: PBMCs, taken around atezolizumab (anti-PD-L1) treatment. This sequence was found in a man between 60 and 75 years old with urothelial cancer. This chain links TRBV4-2 with TRBJ2-7, with TRBD1 matching 11 bases. The DNA for the CDR3 is TGTGCCAGCAGCCTCACCGGGACAGGGGGCTACGAGCAGTACTTC. It encodes CASSLTGTGGYEQYF.